This T cell receptor (beta chain) emerged from a study of blood T cell repertoires in COVID-19. Assay: immunoSEQ multiplex PCR; the TCRdb copy retains only in-frame clones and omits some. The profile shows about 140,000 clones, 80% to 85% of them singletons. The receptor was derived from a man between 65 and 85 years old who had been exposed to COVID-19. What was sequenced was PBMCs or T cells enriched from blood (not recorded which).

In nucleotides, the CDR3 is TGTGCCATCAGTGGTAGTAGCTCCTACGAGCAGTACTTC. This sequence encodes CAISGSSSYEQYF. V gene TRBV10-3 combines with J gene TRBJ2-7, with no clear D. V lost 4 bases, J lost 0 bases, and 7 bases lay in between. The CDR3 consists of 13 residues. Germline values: CDR1 ENHRY, CDR2 SYGVKD.